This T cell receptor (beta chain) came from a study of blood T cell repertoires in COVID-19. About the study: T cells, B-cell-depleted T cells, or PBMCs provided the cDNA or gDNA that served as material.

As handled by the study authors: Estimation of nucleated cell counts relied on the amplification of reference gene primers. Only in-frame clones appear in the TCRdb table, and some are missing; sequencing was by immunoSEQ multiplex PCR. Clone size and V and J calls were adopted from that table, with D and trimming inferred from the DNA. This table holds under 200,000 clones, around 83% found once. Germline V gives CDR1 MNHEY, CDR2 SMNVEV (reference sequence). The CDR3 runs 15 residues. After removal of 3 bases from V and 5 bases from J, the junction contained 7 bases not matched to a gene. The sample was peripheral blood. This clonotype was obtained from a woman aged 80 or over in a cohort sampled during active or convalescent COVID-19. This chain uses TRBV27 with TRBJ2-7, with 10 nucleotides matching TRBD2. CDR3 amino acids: CASSLRSGGYDEQYF. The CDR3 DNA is TGTGCCAGCAGTTTGCGTAGCGGGGGGTACGACGAGCAGTACTTC.